By share, the clone carrying this T cell receptor (beta chain) counts as medium-sized. As to time point: pre-sensitization, week 0. The sample's treatment: therapeutic diphenylcyclopropenone sensitization with weekly scalp DPC. TCRdb redid the calling of the RACE reads with MiXCR, one entry per CDR3 protein. The sample lists about 51,000 distinct CDR3 sequences; approximately 8.8% were seen once. This CDR3 is 15 amino acids long. Germline V gene lookup returns CDR1 SGHNT and CDR2 YENEEA. Trimming took 3 bases from V and 7 from J, leaving 16 bases between them. This entry belongs to a study of human T cells and chemical hapten exposure.

The source is a middle-aged woman with alopecia areata. Some clones in this sample may be carry-over from other donors' samples. The chain recombines TRBV11-3 with TRBJ2-1; D tentatively fits TRBD1 or TRBD2 (5 bases each). The sample consisted of whole blood, taken in connection with sensitization to the hapten diphenylcyclopropenone (DPC). Here the CDR3 DNA reads TGTGCCAGCAGCTTCGGCACGGGGCAGATAAATGAGCAGTTCTTC. Protein product: CASSFGTGQINEQFF.